In its sample, the clone carrying this T cell receptor (beta chain) was seen a few times. The authors reverse transcribed all of the isolated RNA, so sequencing captured expressed TCRB transcripts. The protocol was immunoSEQ multiplex PCR, while the TCRdb copy is restricted to in-frame clones and leaves out a portion. In the table there are 850,000 to 900,000 clones, 17% of which are singletons. Trimming cost V 7 bases and J 4 bases, with 20 bases left between them. Germline CDR1 and CDR2: SQVTM and ANQGSEA. The CDR3 loop spans 15 amino acids. This sample stems from a study of beta chain features in type 1 diabetes. Study-wide context: There was similarity between patients and healthy donors in age, gender and cell yields. Analysis included 95 million to 140 million sorted cells drawn from all samples.

The clonotype was recovered from a woman under 30 in good health. What was sequenced was naive CD4+ T cells from blood. The chain combines TRBV29-1 with TRBJ2-1; TRBD2 might be the D (6 bases). The CDR3 DNA sequence: TGCAGCGCAGCCCAAGGGGTAGCGGCTTACAATGAGCAGTTCTTC. Translation: CSAAQGVAAYNEQFF.